The 2 T cell receptor beta chains reported below all come from one sample, sequenced in a study of graft-versus-host responses after intestinal transplantation. No antigens are known for them. Profiled with immunoSEQ multiplex PCR; TCRdb holds only in-frame clones, not every one. The sample yields tens of thousands of clones, 85% to 95% seen once. The sample in question was unstimulated CD8+ T cells sorted from spleen or lymph node cells, obtained before transplant. The receptor source for this set is a human donor who was the organ donor for an intestinal transplant.

This chain links TRBV6-4 with TRBJ1-5, with 7 positions matching TRBD1. The V segment lost 6 bases and the J segment 6 bases; nucleotides outside the gene matches: 8. The CDR3 length is 14 residues. In germline, CDR1 is MRHNA, CDR2 SNTAGT. Here the CDR3 DNA reads TGTGCCAGCAGAGGGGTAGGGGGCGTTCAGCCCCAGCATTTT. The encoded protein is CASRGVGGVQPQHF.

This sequence joins TRBV5-1 and TRBJ2-2, with D possibly matching TRBD2 (6 bases). V shed 4 bases and J shed 4 bases, with 17 bases lying between them. The CDR3 runs 16 residues. Germline values: CDR1 SGHRS, CDR2 YFSETQ. CDR3 in DNA: TGCGCCAGCAGCGCCTACCCGGGGGTTAGCACCGGGGAGCTGTTTTTT. It codes for CASSAYPGVSTGELFF. Supplemented by reference TRBV5-1 and TRBJ2-2, the full variable domain reads KAGVTQTPRYLIKTRGQQVTLSCSPISGHRSVSWYQQTPGQGLQFLFEYFSETQRNKGNFPGRFSGRQFSNSRSEMNVSTLELGDSALYLCASSAYPGVSTGELFFGEGSRLTVL.